This TCR beta chain was sequenced for a study of shared T cell receptors in the human thymus (dated by TCRdb to the early 2020s). Study-level background: The study investigated the way shared, self-reactive T-cell receptor alpha chains are produced in the human thymus.

Libraries were constructed by the immunoSEQ multiplex PCR assay. Here the immuneACCESS table is served through TCRdb, limited to in-frame sequences with V and J called. Missing clones are a known gap in these copies; in checked studies unresolved V genes cover under half, and the rest lacks a known reason. In all, the sample holds more than 550,000 clones, and 80% to 90% of those were seen once. The ten biggest clones cover around 0.01% of the sample. From the germline V gene (reference sequence), CDR1 is SGHKS and CDR2 is YYEKEE. The CDR3 covers 15 residues, taking in both the cysteine and the phenylalanine. Only the CDR3 DNA stays, 45 bases, in frame from base 1. Trimming removed 4 bases from V and 6 bases from J; the gene matches leave 5 bases unexplained. Note on this clone: Its recognized antigen is unknown. No qualities accompany the bases; no much larger clone lies one base away.

This same sample was also taken into another study, of human thymus T cells. The second publication reports: Immunologically healthy infants undergoing open corrective cardiac surgery for congenital heart defects in Finland were used as donors. The thymus tissue came from surgical resects taken out during corrective cardiac surgery. Both the thymic and the peripheral blood repertoires appeared to show biased V and J gene segment usage. According to the related research, thymic TCR repertoires were highly overlapping among unrelated individuals. The study described the TCR alpha and beta repertoires in about eight infant thymus samples and a few matching peripheral blood samples. The infant donors were about 6 to 244 days old, and the cohort included several males and two females. Thymocytes were released mechanically from tissue and stored at -70 °C as pellets of about 8.5-31 million cells. Genomic DNA was extracted from frozen cell pellets with a QIAsymphony instrument. The immunoSEQ multiplex PCR assay was used to amplify the TCRB and TCRAD loci from a standardized quantity of quality-controlled genomic DNA. The amplicons spanned the V(D)J region and were long enough to cover the CDR3 and allow V and J genes to be identified. Amplicon sequencing was performed on an Illumina platform through the commercial immunoSEQ service. Primer bias and sequencing errors were corrected as previously described, and TCRAD and TCRB were defined on the basis of the IMGT database. Repertoires were analysed with immunoSEQ Analyzer 3.0 and VDJTools, covering basic statistics, V/J segment usage, diversity estimates, rarefaction and pairwise overlap. Diversity was estimated using the Chao1, ChaoE, Efron-Thisted, Shannon and inverse Simpson indices, and was also estimated on datasets down-sampled to the size of the smallest sample. For repertoire overlap, CDR3 nucleotide sequence, V gene and J gene had to match strictly, and clustering was done by Jaccard-based multidimensional scaling. On average, approximately 860,000 unique TCRB clonotypes were obtained from thymus samples, compared with roughly 89,000 from blood samples.

The sequence was obtained from a girl under two years old with a congenital heart defect. Donor details come from another sample of the same person, matched by shared clones. The chain uses TRBV5-5 and TRBJ1-6; TRBD1 aligns with 9 central bases. The specimen sequenced was thymocytes. At the DNA level, the sequence is TGTGCCAGCAGCACAACGACAGGGGGTAATTCACCCCTCCACTTT. This translates into CASSTTTGGNSPLHF.